This TCR beta chain is from a study of blood T cell repertoires in COVID-19. Whole-study context: Sources were T cells, B-cell-depleted T cells, or PBMCs; the material itself was cDNA or gDNA.

This table comes from immunoSEQ multiplex PCR, and its TCRdb copy is limited to in-frame clones, with some not included. The sample consists of approximately 290,000 clones, 70% to 90% of them appearing once. The receptor was derived from a human donor with COVID-19, enrolled during active disease. The donor label of this sample is uncertain. The sequencing sample was made of peripheral blood.

CDR3 in amino acids: CSVRQGASYEQYF. CDR3 bases: TGCAGCGTTCGACAGGGGGCATCCTACGAGCAGTACTTC. The V gene is TRBV29-1, the J gene TRBJ2-7, with 10 bases aligning to TRBD1. Germline CDR1 SQVTM, CDR2 ANQGSEA. The CDR3 extends over 13 amino acids. The V and J ends lost 5 bases and 1 base, in that order; junction bases with no gene match: 2.